Shown below are 26 T cell receptor beta chains from a single sample sequenced in a study of OX40 agonist ivuxolimab in advanced cancers. Produced via immunoSEQ multiplex PCR; TCRdb's table is partial and in-frame only. The sample gives about 50,000 clones, roughly 84% of which show up once; roughly 0.6% is in the top ten. Sequencing used CD4+ or CD8+ T cells sorted from blood, obtained in a trial of the OX40 agonist ivuxolimab. These receptors were taken from an adult with an advanced solid tumor such as melanoma, head and neck, liver or kidney cancer.

The J gene is TRBJ2-1, the V gene TRBV6-1; 11 nucleotides agree with TRBD1. Germline V gene sequence: CDR1 MNHNS, CDR2 SASEGT. With 2 bases clipped from V and 8 bases from J, the junction kept 8 bases outside the gene matches. The CDR3 has 16 residues. The CDR3 DNA follows: TGTGCCAGCAGTGAATTCCCGGGACAGGGGGGGCATGAGCAGTTCTTC. Its translation: CASSEFPGQGGHEQFF.

The chain combines TRBV10-3 with TRBJ1-1; D ambiguous. CDR3 length: 13 amino acids. V was pared by 5 bases and J by 1 base, with 8 bases between. CDR1 and CDR2 (germline): ENHRY, SYGVKD. The CDR3 spells CAISPTSNTEAFF. The CDR3 DNA follows: TGTGCCATCAGTCCGACATCGAACACTGAAGCTTTCTTT.

This sequence joins TRBV4-1 and TRBJ2-1; 8 nucleotides agree with TRBD1. Per germline, CDR1 MGHRA and CDR2 YSYEKL. The CDR3 extends over 17 amino acids. The V gene end was trimmed by 0 bases and the J gene end by 3 bases; junction bases not matched to a gene: 7. The CDR3 sequence is CASSQEFRTGYYNEQFF. DNA of the CDR3: TGCGCCAGCAGCCAAGAGTTCCGGACAGGGTACTACAATGAGCAGTTCTTC.

This chain uses TRBV11-1 with TRBJ1-1, with TRBD1 as a possible D gene (6 bases). The CDR3 covers 15 residues. The germline V gene has CDR1 SGHAT and CDR2 FQDESV (reference sequence). Trimming cost V 4 bases and J 2 bases, with 14 bases left between them. The CDR3 is CASSSYRDFNTEAFF. CDR3 in DNA: TGTGCCAGCAGCTCCTACAGGGATTTTAACACTGAAGCTTTCTTT.

This chain connects TRBV7-2 to TRBJ2-7; 11 nucleotides line up with TRBD1. CDR3 size: 18 residues. After removal of 1 base from V and 0 bases from J, the junction contained 8 bases not matched to a gene. Germline lookup yields CDR1 SGHTA and CDR2 FQGNSA. The CDR3 is CASSLDRTGGHSSYEQYF. The CDR3 DNA follows: TGTGCCAGCAGCTTAGACCGGACAGGGGGCCACTCCTCCTACGAGCAGTACTTC.

The V and J genes are TRBV28 and TRBJ1-5; no clear D gene. The CDR3 is made up of 14 amino acids. Germline CDR1 and CDR2: MDHEN and SYDVKM. The ends were cut back, 6 bases at V and 2 bases at J, with 11 bases in the middle. CDR3 in amino acids: CASSQTDRNQPQHF. CDR3 nucleotides: TGTGCCAGCAGCCAAACGGACCGCAATCAGCCCCAGCATTTT. Supplemented by reference TRBV28 and TRBJ1-5, the full variable domain reads DVKVTQSSRYLVKRTGEKVFLECVQDMDHENMFWYRQDPGLGLRLIYFSYDVKMKEKGDIPEGYSVSREKKERFSLILESASTNQTSMYLCASSQTDRNQPQHFGDGTRLSIL.

The chain uses TRBV29-1 and TRBJ2-7, with TRBD1 matching over 8 bases. The V gene's germline CDR1 is SQVTM and CDR2 ANQGSEA. CDR3 size: 14 residues. Germline trimming cut 2 bases from V and 1 base from J; bases unmatched to any gene: 4. CDR3 sequence: CSVEFGQGSYEQYF. The CDR3 bases are TGCAGCGTTGAATTCGGACAGGGTTCCTACGAGCAGTACTTC.

The V and J genes are TRBV30 and TRBJ2-3, with D maybe TRBD1 (6 bases). Trimming took off 2 bases at V and 6 bases at J, with 15 bases between the two ends. The germline CDR1 and CDR2 sequences are GTSNPN and SVGIG (reference sequence). The CDR3 consists of 14 residues. The CDR3 here is CAWSPGTQRDTQYF. The CDR3 nucleotides are TGTGCCTGGAGTCCGGGGACACAGCGCGATACGCAGTATTTT. Drawing the rest from reference TRBV30 and TRBJ2-3, the complete variable domain is SQTIHQWPATLVQPVGSPLSLECTVEGTSNPNLYWYRQAAGRGLQLLFYSVGIGQISSEVPQNLSASRPQDRQFILSSKKLLLSDSGFYLCAWSPGTQRDTQYFGPGTRLTVL.

The V call is TRBV6-1, the J call TRBJ2-1; D not resolved. V lost 2 bases to trimming and J lost 4 bases, with 15 bases between them. Germline V gives CDR1 MNHNS, CDR2 SASEGT. CDR3 length: 16 amino acids. The CDR3 sequence is CASSEFPQPNYNEQFF. The CDR3 nucleotides are TGTGCCAGCAGTGAATTCCCCCAACCCAATTACAATGAGCAGTTCTTC.

The chain uses TRBV5-1 and TRBJ2-5, with 7 positions matching TRBD2. Germline-derived CDR1 and CDR2 are SGHRS and YFSETQ. The length of the CDR3 is 15 residues. With V trimmed by 0 bases and J by 5 bases, 7 bases remained unmatched. The CDR3 DNA is TGCGCCAGCAGCTTGGCCCCGGGAGGCGGGGAGACCCAGTACTTC. Protein: CASSLAPGGGETQYF.

The genes are TRBV15 and TRBJ1-1; no clear D gene. The length of the CDR3 is 11 residues. Germline CDR1 and CDR2: LNHNV and YYDKDF (reference sequence). Between the trimmed V and J ends, which lost 8 bases and 4 bases, there was a span of 8 bases. The DNA of the CDR3 is TGTGCCACCCGTCGGGTCACTGAAGCTTTCTTT. This translates into CATRRVTEAFF.

V and J are TRBV15 and TRBJ2-7, with TRBD2 matching over 7 bases. The CDR3 is 16 residues long. CDR1 LNHNV and CDR2 YYDKDF come from the germline V gene (reference sequence). The junction had 7 bases not matched to a gene; V was cut back by 1 base and J by 1 base. The CDR3 region is CATSRGGAGRSYEQYF. Here the CDR3 DNA reads TGTGCCACCAGCAGAGGGGGAGCGGGGAGATCCTACGAGCAGTACTTC.

On this clone itself: Other DNA sequences in this specimen translate into the identical CDR3. This chain connects TRBV7-9 to TRBJ2-1; D unclear. CDR1 and CDR2 (germline): SEHNR, FQNEAQ (reference sequence). The CDR3 length is 15 residues. Trimming took 5 bases from V and 0 from J, leaving 11 bases between them. Here the CDR3 DNA reads TGTGCCAGCAGCCCTGGTAGGAGCTCCTACAATGAGCAGTTCTTC. It codes for CASSPGRSSYNEQFF. Full variable domain (rest looked up from reference TRBV7-9 and TRBJ2-1): DTGVSQNPRHKITKRGQNVTFRCDPISEHNRLYWYRQTLGQGPEFLTYFQNEAQLEKSRLLSDRFSAERPKGSFSTLEIQRTEQGDSAMYLCASSPGRSSYNEQFFGPGTRLTVL.

The rearrangement joins TRBV18 to TRBJ2-1; possibly TRBD1 or TRBD2 for D (5 bases each). The CDR3 contains 14 residues. Germline V CDR1 and CDR2: KGHSH, LQKENI. V lost 3 bases and J lost 10, with 16 bases in between. The CDR3 DNA reads as TGTGCCAGCTCACCGGATGCAGGGAGAGGCGAGCAGTTCTTC. Its translation: CASSPDAGRGEQFF.

This clone was detected only a few times. V and J are TRBV30 and TRBJ2-5; 7 bases fit TRBD1. CDR1 is GTSNPN, CDR2 SVGIG, per germline (reference sequence). V shed 4 bases, J shed 4 bases, and the junction held 6 bases outside the gene matches. The CDR3 runs to 13 residues. CDR3 in DNA: TGTGCCTGGAAAGGGGGCAAAATAGAGACCCAGTACTTC. This sequence encodes CAWKGGKIETQYF.

The chain combines TRBV10-3 with TRBJ1-5; unclear D gene. CDR1 is ENHRY and CDR2 is SYGVKD in the germline V gene. The CDR3 runs 18 residues. The V and J ends lost 0 bases and 0 bases respectively, with 15 bases between them. The DNA for the CDR3 is TGTGCCATCAGTGAGTCGCAGGTCGGTGGGTATAGCAATCAGCCCCAGCATTTT. It translates to CAISESQVGGYSNQPQHF.

This rearrangement joins TRBV19 to TRBJ2-2; TRBD1 agrees at 7 bases. Trimming took 3 bases from V and 5 from J; bases not matched to a gene: 3. Germline V gives CDR1 LNHDA, CDR2 SQIVND (reference sequence). The length of the CDR3 is 14 residues. The CDR3 loop reads CASSMGQLTGELFF. The CDR3 coding sequence is TGTGCCAGTAGTATGGGACAGTTAACCGGGGAGCTGTTTTTT.

This clone is a singleton in its sample. This rearrangement joins TRBV6-5 to TRBJ1-2, with a possible D match to TRBD1 (5 bases). The CDR3 is made up of 14 amino acids. Germline CDR1 MNHEY, CDR2 SVGAGI. Between the trimmed V and J ends, which lost 7 bases and 8 bases, there was a span of 20 bases. CDR3 loop: CASKPTDRRGGYTF. For the CDR3, the DNA is TGTGCCAGCAAACCCACCGACAGAAGGGGCGGCTACACCTTC.

The chain employs TRBV5-6 and TRBJ2-2; D not certain. V lost 3 bases to trimming and J lost 1 base, with 13 bases between them. There are 16 residues in the CDR3. Germline assignment: CDR1 SGHDT and CDR2 YYEEEE. CDR3 sequence reads: CASSYARTVNTGELFF. As DNA, the CDR3 is TGTGCCAGCAGCTATGCCCGGACGGTGAACACCGGGGAGCTGTTTTTT.

CDR3 region: CASSLIPGERTGELFF. The CDR3 DNA reads TGCGCCAGCAGCCTCATACCGGGAGAAAGAACCGGGGAGCTGTTTTTT. The V call is TRBV4-1, the J call TRBJ2-2; a weak D match, TRBD2 (6 bases). The CDR3 is made up of 16 amino acids. The germline V gene has CDR1 MGHRA and CDR2 YSYEKL. With 4 bases removed from V and 5 bases from J, the gap between germline ends came to 17 bases.

This clone was seen more than once but under ten times. The CDR3 nucleotides are TGTGCCAGCAGCTTAGGGGGGAGCGAGCAGTACTTC. Translated: CASSLGGSEQYF. The chain carries TRBV11-2 and TRBJ2-7; D is perhaps TRBD1 or TRBD2 (5 bases each). The length of the CDR3 is 12 residues. Trimming stripped 1 base from V and 6 bases from J, with 7 bases between. Germline V gene data show CDR1 as SGHAT and CDR2 as FQNNGV.

The chain joins TRBV7-2 to TRBJ1-1, with D possibly TRBD1 on 6 matching bases. CDR1 is SGHTA and CDR2 is FQGNSA in the germline V gene. This CDR3 has 14 amino acids. V was pared by 1 base and J by 1 base, with 7 bases between. CDR3 residues: CASSLGGANTEAFF. CDR3 in DNA: TGTGCCAGCAGCTTAGGGGGGGCGAACACTGAAGCTTTCTTT.

In its sample, this clone was seen a few times. The chain links TRBV9 to TRBJ1-2, with TRBD1 as a possible D gene (5 bases). V was cut by 0 bases and J by 0 bases, with 9 bases left in between. The germline gives CDR1 SGDLS, CDR2 YYNGEE. The CDR3 runs 15 residues. CDR3 amino acids: CASSVEQGSNYGYTF. CDR3 sequence (DNA): TGTGCCAGCAGCGTAGAGCAGGGTTCTAACTATGGCTACACCTTC.

The J gene is TRBJ2-5, the V gene TRBV7-2; tentatively, D is TRBD2 (5 bases). The CDR3 totals 14 residues. CDR1 SGHTA and CDR2 FQGNSA come from the germline V gene. The V gene lost 1 base and the J gene lost 6 bases, with 12 bases spanning the gap. The CDR3 region has the DNA TGTGCCAGCAGCTTAGGTCCAGCGGCTAAGACCCAGTACTTC. It codes for CASSLGPAAKTQYF.

Points on this clone: This sample also contains other DNA sequences that code for the same CDR3. The rearrangement links TRBV13 to TRBJ2-3; D gene ambiguous. This CDR3 has 11 amino acids. Trimming cost V 5 bases and J 4 bases, with 4 bases left between them. Germline V gene data show CDR1 as PRHDT and CDR2 as FYEKMQ (reference sequence). This chain's CDR3 is CASSISDTQYF. The CDR3 DNA sequence: TGTGCCAGCAGCATTTCAGATACGCAGTATTTT.

The chain has TRBV5-6 and TRBJ2-7; maybe TRBD2 (5 bases). CDR3 length equals 14 residues. Germline V gives CDR1 SGHDT, CDR2 YYEEEE. Trimming removed 4 bases at V and 1 base at J, with 12 bases between. The CDR3 DNA reads as TGTGCCAGCAGCACGGGGATTGGGTCCTACGAGCAGTACTTC. It yields the protein CASSTGIGSYEQYF.